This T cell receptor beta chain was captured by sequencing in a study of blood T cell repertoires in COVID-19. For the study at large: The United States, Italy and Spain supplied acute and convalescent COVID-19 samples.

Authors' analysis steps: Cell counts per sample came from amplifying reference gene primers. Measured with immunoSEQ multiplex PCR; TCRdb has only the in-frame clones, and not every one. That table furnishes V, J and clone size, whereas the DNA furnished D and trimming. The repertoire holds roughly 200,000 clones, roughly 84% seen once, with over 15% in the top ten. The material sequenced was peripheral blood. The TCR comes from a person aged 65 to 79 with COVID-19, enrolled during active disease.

The CDR3 DNA follows: TGTGCCACCAGCAGGCGAAGCGGACTGAACAATGAGCAGTTCTTC. It is translated as CATSRRSGLNNEQFF. V and J are TRBV15 and TRBJ2-1, with D perhaps TRBD2 (5 bases). The CDR3 sequence is 15 residues long. Trimming took off 3 bases at V and 5 bases at J, with 14 bases between the two ends. Germline V gene data show CDR1 as LNHNV and CDR2 as YYDKDF (reference sequence).